Shown below are 21 T cell receptor beta chains from a single sample sequenced in a study of lymphopenia after photon versus proton radiotherapy (dated by TCRdb to 2018 to 2020). The receptor library was made with the immunoSEQ multiplex PCR assay. TCRdb obtained this table from immuneACCESS and retained in-frame rearrangements with V and J assigned. These tables miss some clones; where compared with another copy, unresolved V genes account for less than half of the shortfall, and the remainder is unexplained. The table for this sample lists about 45,000 clones; roughly 87% of them were counted only once. In total, the top ten clones hold around 2% of the sample. Material: peripheral blood, obtained from a patient treated with photon-based radiotherapy. These receptors came from a middle-aged man with gastric cancer.

In its sample, this clone was seen a few times. The rearrangement uses TRBV25-1 and TRBJ1-2, with a weak D call TRBD1 (5 bases). The CDR3 covers 12 residues. Germline CDR1 reads MGHDK; CDR2 reads SYGVNS. Deletions cut 3 bases from V and 11 bases from J, with 13 bases between. CDR3 region: CASSDLREGYTF. The CDR3 DNA reads as TGTGCCAGCAGTGACCTCAGGGAGGGGTACACCTTC.

V gene TRBV11-2 combines with J gene TRBJ2-1; D may be TRBD2 (5 bases). This CDR3 comprises 13 residues. Deletions cut 4 bases from V and 4 bases from J, with 8 bases between. The germline CDR1 and CDR2 sequences are SGHAT and FQNNGV. The CDR3 DNA sequence: TGTGCCAGCAGCTCTGGGGAGTACAATGAGCAGTTCTTC. Protein sequence: CASSSGEYNEQFF.

This rearrangement joins TRBV19 to TRBJ1-5, with D uncertain. V gave up 6 bases and J gave up 2 bases, with 8 bases separating them. The CDR3 is made up of 13 amino acids. Germline values: CDR1 LNHDA, CDR2 SQIVND (reference sequence). CDR3 sequence (DNA): TGTGCCAGTAGAGGTTCGGGCAATCAGCCCCAGCATTTT. It translates to CASRGSGNQPQHF.

Only a few counts were recorded for this clone. The chain joins TRBV30 to TRBJ1-2; the D is unclear. Germline V lookup: CDR1 GTSNPN, CDR2 SVGIG (reference sequence). The CDR3 extends over 15 amino acids. Trimming pared 1 base from V and 4 bases from J, leaving 16 bases between. CDR3 sequence: CAWSGAGLKTYGYTF. DNA of the CDR3: TGTGCCTGGAGTGGGGCAGGCTTGAAAACCTATGGCTACACCTTC. Combining the CDR3 with reference TRBV30 and TRBJ1-2 gives the whole variable domain SQTIHQWPATLVQPVGSPLSLECTVEGTSNPNLYWYRQAAGRGLQLLFYSVGIGQISSEVPQNLSASRPQDRQFILSSKKLLLSDSGFYLCAWSGAGLKTYGYTFGSGTRLTVV.

The chain employs TRBV4-1 and TRBJ2-5; 9 nucleotides align to TRBD1. The CDR3 is made up of 15 amino acids. CDR1 is MGHRA, CDR2 YSYEKL, per germline. V lost 7 bases, J lost 5 bases, and 11 bases stayed unmatched. This CDR3 is CASNPRGQGGETQYF. The CDR3 nucleotides are TGCGCCAGCAACCCACGGGGACAGGGTGGGGAGACCCAGTACTTC.

The CDR3 loop reads CASRRTGIGSRGNEKLFF. The CDR3 coding sequence is TGTGCCAGTAGGAGGACAGGGATTGGGTCAAGAGGTAATGAAAAACTGTTTTTT. V usage is TRBV19 and J usage is TRBJ1-4; 8 bases agree with TRBD1. The CDR3 covers 18 residues. CDR1 is LNHDA, CDR2 SQIVND, per germline (reference sequence). Unmatched junction bases numbered 16, after V lost 6 bases and J lost 4 bases.

This chain links TRBV7-2 with TRBJ2-3, with D perhaps matching TRBD2 (5 bases). Deletions cut 5 bases from V and 4 bases from J, with 16 bases between. This CDR3 is 15 amino acids long. Germline CDR1 SGHTA, CDR2 FQGNSA. The CDR3 sequence: CASSPLGSLSDTQYF. CDR3 coding DNA: TGTGCCAGCAGCCCCTTGGGGAGTTTGTCAGATACGCAGTATTTT.

In its sample, this clone was seen a few times. The rearrangement joins TRBV4-1 to TRBJ1-5; D is perhaps TRBD1 (6 bases). The germline V gene encodes CDR1 MGHRA and CDR2 YSYEKL. The CDR3 is 15 residues long. Between the trimmed V and J ends, which lost 5 bases and 3 bases, there was a span of 14 bases. The CDR3 DNA sequence: TGCGCCAGCAGCTCCAGGGGCGGGGACAATCAGCCCCAGCATTTT. Translating it yields CASSSRGGDNQPQHF.

The rearrangement joins TRBV6-1 to TRBJ1-1, with 7 bases matching TRBD1. The V segment lost 5 bases and the J segment 0 bases; nucleotides outside the gene matches: 3. Germline V CDR1 and CDR2: MNHNS, SASEGT. CDR3 length equals 14 residues. This chain's CDR3 is CASSTDRLNTEAFF. For the CDR3, the DNA is TGTGCCAGCAGTACGGACAGGCTGAACACTGAAGCTTTCTTT.

This chain links TRBV5-1 with TRBJ2-3; TRBD2 matches at 13 bases. V shed 7 bases and J 0 bases; nucleotides not matched to a gene: 5. Germline loops: CDR1 SGHRS, CDR2 YFSETQ. CDR3 length: 16 amino acids. The DNA of the CDR3 is TGCGCCAGCGCCAGGACTAGCGGGGGAAGCACAGATACGCAGTATTTT. Protein: CASARTSGGSTDTQYF.

The chain couples TRBV5-1 to TRBJ2-3; either TRBD1 or TRBD2 may fit D (6 bases each). The V end lost 0 bases, the J end lost 4 bases, and 15 bases lay between the germline ends. The V gene's germline CDR1 is SGHRS and CDR2 YFSETQ. The CDR3 sequence is 16 residues long. The CDR3 DNA is TGCGCCAGCAGCTTGGAGCTCCCGGGGGCCCCAGATACGCAGTATTTT. Protein product: CASSLELPGAPDTQYF. Using reference TRBV5-1 and TRBJ2-3 for the parts outside the CDR3, the full variable domain is KAGVTQTPRYLIKTRGQQVTLSCSPISGHRSVSWYQQTPGQGLQFLFEYFSETQRNKGNFPGRFSGRQFSNSRSEMNVSTLELGDSALYLCASSLELPGAPDTQYFGPGTRLTVL.

This chain links TRBV5-4 with TRBJ2-7, with TRBD2 matching over 8 bases. V was pared by 2 bases and J by 1 base, with 5 bases of the junction left unmatched. The CDR3 runs 15 residues. CDR1 and CDR2 (germline): SGHNT, YYREEE (reference sequence). CDR3 sequence reads: CASSFVAGGSYEQYF. The CDR3 coding sequence is TGTGCCAGCAGCTTTGTCGCGGGGGGTTCCTACGAGCAGTACTTC.

V usage is TRBV5-1 and J usage is TRBJ2-1, with 9 bases aligning to TRBD2. The germline gives CDR1 SGHRS, CDR2 YFSETQ. V lost 5 bases and J lost 5; bases outside the gene matches: 8. The CDR3 length is 15 residues. CDR3 region: CASRRSGGNNNEQFF. The CDR3 DNA reads TGCGCCAGCAGGCGAAGCGGGGGGAACAACAATGAGCAGTTCTTC.

The chain is built from TRBV5-1 and TRBJ1-1, with unresolved D. This CDR3 has 11 amino acids. The V end lost 3 bases, the J end lost 5 bases, and 5 bases lay between the germline ends. Germline V gives CDR1 SGHRS, CDR2 YFSETQ. CDR3 loop: CASSWGTEAFF. As DNA, the CDR3 is TGCGCCAGCAGCTGGGGAACTGAAGCTTTCTTT.

The chain combines TRBV25-1 with TRBJ1-5; the match to TRBD1 covers 7 bases. This CDR3 has 13 amino acids. V dropped 9 bases and J dropped 3; count of bases not matched to a gene: 5. Germline V gives CDR1 MGHDK, CDR2 SYGVNS. The CDR3 region is CASRDRLNQPQHF. The DNA of the CDR3 is TGTGCCAGTAGGGACAGACTCAATCAGCCCCAGCATTTT.

The rearrangement uses TRBV7-8 and TRBJ2-7, with D unresolved. Germline loops: CDR1 SGHVS, CDR2 FQNEAQ. This CDR3 is built from 15 residues. The V gene lost 4 bases and the J gene lost 1 base, with 14 bases spanning the gap. The CDR3 DNA is TGTGCCAGCAGCTCCCTTGACGCGTCATCCTACGAGCAGTACTTC. Translated, it gives CASSSLDASSYEQYF. The full variable domain, with the rest looked up from reference TRBV7-8 and TRBJ2-7, is GAGVSQSPRYKVAKRGQDVALRCDPISGHVSLFWYQQALGQGPEFLTYFQNEAQLDKSGLPSDRFFAERPEGSVSTLKIQRTQQEDSAVYLCASSSLDASSYEQYFGPGTRLTVT.

This clone has just a few counts. The CDR3 coding sequence is TGTGCCAGCAGGACCGGTAGCAATCAGCCCCAGCATTTT. It encodes CASRTGSNQPQHF. This chain links TRBV6-5 with TRBJ1-5; D remains unclear. The V gene's germline CDR1 is MNHEY and CDR2 SVGAGI. This CDR3 has 13 amino acids. The V end was cut by 6 bases, the J end by 0 bases, with 6 bases between.

This clone was recorded once. The chain combines TRBV4-3 with TRBJ2-7, with 10 bases fitting TRBD1. The CDR3 totals 15 residues. Germline CDR1 and CDR2: LGHNA and YSLEER. The V segment lost 1 base and the J segment 4 bases; nucleotides outside the gene matches: 4. The CDR3 sequence is CASSQGPGQGYEQYF. CDR3 bases: TGCGCCAGCAGCCAAGGCCCGGGACAGGGGTACGAGCAGTACTTC.

The chain links TRBV13 to TRBJ1-6; 7 bases line up with TRBD1. The length of the CDR3 is 14 residues. V trimming: 5 bases; J trimming: 6 bases; junction bases outside the gene matches: 4. From germline, CDR1 is PRHDT and CDR2 FYEKMQ (reference sequence). CDR3 nucleotides: TGTGCCAGCAGCCTCCGACAGGGTAATTCACCCCTCCACTTT. Its protein is CASSLRQGNSPLHF.

J is TRBJ1-3 and V is TRBV18; the D gene is possibly TRBD1 (5 bases). Trimming stripped 5 bases from V and 0 bases from J, with 14 bases between. There are 16 residues in the CDR3. Germline-derived CDR1 and CDR2 are KGHSH and LQKENI. CDR3 protein: CASSTRGLGSGNTIYF. The CDR3, as DNA: TGTGCCAGCTCAACCCGGGGACTGGGCTCTGGAAACACCATATATTTT.

The rearrangement links TRBV4-3 to TRBJ1-1; possibly TRBD1 for D (5 bases). The CDR3 is 15 amino acids. The germline gives CDR1 LGHNA, CDR2 YSLEER. Between the trimmed V and J ends, which lost 4 bases and 1 base, there was a span of 13 bases. DNA of the CDR3: TGCGCCAGCAGCCGAACTGACAGCAGGAACACTGAAGCTTTCTTT. Translated: CASSRTDSRNTEAFF.